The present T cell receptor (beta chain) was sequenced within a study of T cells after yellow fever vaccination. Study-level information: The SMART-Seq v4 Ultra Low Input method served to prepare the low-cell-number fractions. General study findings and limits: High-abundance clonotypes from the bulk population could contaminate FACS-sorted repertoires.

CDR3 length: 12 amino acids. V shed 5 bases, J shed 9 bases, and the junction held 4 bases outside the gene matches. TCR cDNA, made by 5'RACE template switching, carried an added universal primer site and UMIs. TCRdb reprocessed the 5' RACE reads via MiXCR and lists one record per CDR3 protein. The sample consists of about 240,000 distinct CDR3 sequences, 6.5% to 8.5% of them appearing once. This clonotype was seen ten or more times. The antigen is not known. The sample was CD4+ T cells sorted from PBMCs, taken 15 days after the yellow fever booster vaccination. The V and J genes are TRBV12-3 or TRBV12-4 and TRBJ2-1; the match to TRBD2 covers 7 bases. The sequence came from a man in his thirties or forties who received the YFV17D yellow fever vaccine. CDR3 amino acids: CASSPERGEQFF. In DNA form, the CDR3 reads TGTGCCAGCAGTCCCGAGCGGGGTGAGCAGTTCTTC.